These 15 T cell receptor beta chains share one sample of origin, sequenced in a study of T-cell reconstitution after alpha-beta-depleted transplantation in children. The authors prepared the TCRbeta library with unique molecular identifiers. From the PCR reads, TCRdb called clonotypes with MiXCR, one entry per CDR3 protein. Of roughly 200,000 distinct CDR3 sequences in the sample, about a tenth were seen once. This sample comprised PBMCs, obtained before TCRalphabeta/CD19-depleted stem cell transplant. These receptors originate from a child less than two years old with acute myeloid leukemia, due to receive a stem cell transplant.

This clonotype has ten or more counts. The V gene is TRBV10-2, the J gene TRBJ2-7; TRBD1 aligns across 9 bases. The CDR3 spans 15 residues. Germline V lookup: CDR1 WSHSY, CDR2 SAAADI. After removal of 8 bases from V and 3 bases from J, the junction contained 11 bases not matched to a gene. The chain's CDR3 is CASRRDRVAVYEQYF. The DNA for the CDR3 is TGCGCCAGCCGTCGGGACAGGGTAGCGGTCTACGAGCAGTACTTC.

The table lists this clonotype with many counts. The DNA of the CDR3 is TGTGCCAGCAGCTTACTAGCCAAAAACATTCAGTACTTC. It encodes CASSLLAKNIQYF. This sequence joins TRBV7-2 and TRBJ2-4; no reliable D call. The germline V gene has CDR1 SGHTA and CDR2 FQGNSA. This CDR3 region has 13 residues. V was clipped by 2 bases and J by 0 bases, with 2 bases between them.

This clonotype was detected many times. This chain joins TRBV7-9 and TRBJ1-1, with TRBD1 as a possible D gene (6 bases). From germline, CDR1 is SEHNR and CDR2 FQNEAQ (reference sequence). The V end lost 7 bases, the J end lost 1 base, and 13 bases lay between the germline ends. This CDR3 comprises 14 residues. The CDR3 region has the DNA TGTGCCAGCATGCAGGGGATGGAGAACACTGAAGCTTTCTTT. It specifies CASMQGMENTEAFF.

This clonotype was seen only a few times. The rearrangement links TRBV18 to TRBJ2-5, with TRBD2 matching 7 bases. V shed 6 bases and J 3 bases; nucleotides not matched to a gene: 13. CDR1 is KGHSH and CDR2 is LQKENI in the germline V gene. The CDR3 extends over 16 amino acids. The CDR3 DNA sequence: TGTGCCAGCTCTCCCCTCGGGGGAGGGCCAGAAGAGACCCAGTACTTC. This sequence encodes CASSPLGGGPEETQYF.

This clonotype was counted many times. The chain combines TRBV20-1 with TRBJ1-2; D is unresolved. Per the germline V gene, CDR1 is DFQATT and CDR2 is SNEGSKA (reference sequence). V shed 6 bases and J shed 4 bases, with 9 bases lying between them. The CDR3 is made up of 11 amino acids. CDR3 region: CSASPFYGYTF. The CDR3 nucleotides read TGCAGTGCCAGTCCGTTCTATGGCTACACCTTC.

This clonotype was seen repeatedly, ten times or more. This CDR3 is CASSLPYRGRTEAFF. CDR3 DNA sequence: TGTGCCAGCAGTTTACCCTACAGGGGACGGACTGAAGCTTTCTTT. The rearrangement joins TRBV28 to TRBJ1-1, with 7 bases fitting TRBD1. V shed 2 bases and J 5 bases; nucleotides not matched to a gene: 8. Germline V gives CDR1 MDHEN, CDR2 SYDVKM. The CDR3 is 15 amino acids.

V is TRBV7-2 and J is TRBJ2-7; D unresolved. Trimming pared 2 bases from V and 0 bases from J, leaving 14 bases between. Germline CDR1 is SGHTA and CDR2 is FQGNSA. The CDR3 has 16 amino acids. CDR3 in DNA: TGTGCCAGCAGCTTAAAGGTTAAGACCATCTCCTACGAGCAGTACTTC. Translating gives CASSLKVKTISYEQYF.

This clonotype was detected ten times or more. The chain has TRBV2 and TRBJ1-2; perhaps TRBD1 as D (5 bases). Germline V lookup: CDR1 SNHLY, CDR2 FYNNEI. The CDR3 has 15 residues. Trimming cost V 10 bases and J 8 bases, with 26 bases left between them. CDR3 sequence: CATSIVRDGSDGYTF. The CDR3 coding sequence is TGTGCCACCTCCATTGTGCGGGACGGTTCGGACGGCTACACCTTC.

This clonotype was detected many times. The V and J genes are TRBV11-3 and TRBJ1-2; weak D call: TRBD1 (5 bases). V lost 5 bases and J lost 8, with 15 bases in between. The CDR3 is 13 residues long. Germline-derived CDR1 and CDR2 are SGHNT and YENEEA. CDR3 nucleotides: TGTGCCAGCAGCCGAGAAGGGGCTAGAGGCTACACCTTC. Its translation is CASSREGARGYTF.

The chain has TRBV19 and TRBJ1-2; D is uncertain. The CDR3 totals 13 residues. CDR1 and CDR2 from the germline V gene are LNHDA and SQIVND (reference sequence). V lost 8 bases, J lost 1 base, and 11 bases lay in between. Here the CDR3 reads CASAGISNYGYTF. DNA for the CDR3: TGTGCCAGTGCGGGGATAAGTAACTATGGCTACACCTTC.

This clonotype was seen a few times. The chain employs TRBV7-2 and TRBJ2-3; D uncertain. Germline loops: CDR1 SGHTA, CDR2 FQGNSA. CDR3 size: 15 residues. With 1 base removed from V and 2 bases from J, the gap between germline ends came to 10 bases. The CDR3 DNA follows: TGTGCCAGCAGCTTAGGAGTAGCAGACACAGATACGCAGTATTTT. Amino acids: CASSLGVADTDTQYF. Full variable domain (remainder filled in from reference TRBV7-2 and TRBJ2-3): GAGVSQSPSNKVTEKGKDVELRCDPISGHTALYWYRQSLGQGLEFLIYFQGNSAPDKSGLPSDRFSAERTGGSVSTLTIQRTQQEDSAVYLCASSLGVADTDTQYFGPGTRLTVL.

There are many counts of this clonotype. The gene calls are TRBV27 and TRBJ2-6, with TRBD1 matching over 12 bases. With V trimmed by 6 bases and J by 1 base, 7 bases remained unmatched. The CDR3 is made up of 18 amino acids. Germline-derived CDR1 and CDR2 are MNHEY and SMNVEV (reference sequence). As DNA, the CDR3 is TGTGCCAGCAGCGGGGACAGGGGGCGAGGGTCTGGGGCCAACGTCCTGACTTTC. It translates to CASSGDRGRGSGANVLTF.

This clonotype was seen only a few times. This chain joins TRBV19 and TRBJ1-1; 7 bases agree with TRBD1. The CDR3 loop spans 16 amino acids. The trim removed 4 bases at V and 1 base at J, leaving 9 bases unmatched. The V gene's germline CDR1 is LNHDA and CDR2 SQIVND (reference sequence). The CDR3 reads CASSTTPGTENTEAFF. CDR3 in DNA: TGTGCCAGTAGTACCACCCCCGGGACAGAGAACACTGAAGCTTTCTTT.

This clonotype was observed at least ten times. The gene calls are TRBV5-1 and TRBJ2-1; D not resolved. The V end was cut by 4 bases, the J end by 4 bases, with 15 bases between. Germline-derived CDR1 and CDR2 are SGHRS and YFSETQ. There are 15 residues in the CDR3. The CDR3 sequence: CASSQRQAIYNEQFF. The CDR3 DNA reads TGCGCCAGCAGCCAACGCCAGGCCATATACAATGAGCAGTTCTTC.

This clonotype was picked up many times. This chain links TRBV3-1 with TRBJ1-5; no clear D gene. V was cut by 1 base and J by 0 bases, with 10 bases left in between. Germline CDR1 LGHDT, CDR2 YNNKEL (reference sequence). The CDR3 sequence is 16 residues long. For the CDR3, the DNA is TGTGCCAGCAGCCAAGGCGGCAGGTTTAGCAATCAGCCCCAGCATTTT. It codes for CASSQGGRFSNQPQHF.